Below, 18 T cell receptor beta chains from the same sample are listed, as sequenced in a study. One entry per CDR3 protein, called by TCRdb with MiXCR from the RT-PCR reads. Of fewer than 800,000 distinct CDR3 sequences listed, 11% to 15% are singletons. The sample taken for sequencing was memory CD4+ T cells from blood. These receptors all stem from a female donor in good health, serving as a healthy control.

This clonotype was observed at least ten times. V usage is TRBV11-2 and J usage is TRBJ2-5; D may be TRBD1 (6 bases). Germline assignment: CDR1 SGHAT and CDR2 FQNNGV. Trimming took off 5 bases at V and 1 base at J, with 11 bases between the two ends. There are 14 residues in the CDR3. The CDR3 region is CASSPGQIQETQYF. CDR3 bases: TGTGCCAGCAGCCCAGGACAGATCCAAGAGACCCAGTACTTC.

This clonotype was found many times. The gene calls are TRBV10-3 and TRBJ2-7; D is unresolved. The V and J ends lost 10 bases and 6 bases respectively, with 16 bases between them. CDR1 ENHRY and CDR2 SYGVKD come from the germline V gene. The CDR3 runs 12 residues. CDR3 sequence: CATGRQPGEQYF. Here the CDR3 DNA reads TGTGCCACCGGTCGGCAACCGGGCGAGCAGTACTTC.

There are a few counts of this clonotype. The V gene is TRBV9, the J gene TRBJ1-3; a possible D gene is TRBD1 (5 bases). Germline loops: CDR1 SGDLS, CDR2 YYNGEE. This CDR3 has 17 amino acids. V dropped 3 bases and J dropped 0 bases, with 16 bases sitting between them. The CDR3 DNA follows: TGTGCCAGCAGCGCCCACTCACAGGCGTCCTCTGGAAACACCATATATTTT. Translating it yields CASSAHSQASSGNTIYF.

This clonotype was detected only a few times. This chain links TRBV4-3 with TRBJ1-1; D remains unclear. Germline V CDR1 and CDR2: LGHNA, YSLEER. The ends were cut back, 2 bases at V and 5 bases at J, with 9 bases in the middle. The CDR3 contains 13 residues. The CDR3 coding sequence is TGCGCCAGCAGCCAATCGCCGAGAACTGAAGCTTTCTTT. It codes for CASSQSPRTEAFF.

There are many counts of this clonotype. The V gene is TRBV29-1, the J gene TRBJ2-7; unclear D gene. Germline CDR1 reads SQVTM; CDR2 reads ANQGSEA. The CDR3 loop spans 13 amino acids. Trimming stripped 4 bases from V and 0 bases from J, with 10 bases between. CDR3: CSVGSAISYEQYF. The CDR3 region has the DNA TGCAGCGTTGGATCAGCTATCTCCTACGAGCAGTACTTC.

Only a few counts were recorded for this clonotype. V gene TRBV6-5 combines with J gene TRBJ1-1, with a possible D match to TRBD1 (6 bases). The CDR3 has 15 residues. CDR1 MNHEY and CDR2 SVGAGI come from the germline V gene. The V end was cut by 4 bases, the J end by 4 bases, with 16 bases between. The CDR3 spells CASSSTGWGPTEAFF. DNA of the CDR3: TGTGCCAGCAGTTCCACCGGGTGGGGGCCCACTGAAGCTTTCTTT.

Many counts were recorded for this clonotype. This chain joins TRBV27 and TRBJ2-4; 7 nucleotides agree with TRBD1. J lost 9 bases, V lost 5 bases, and 10 bases had no gene match. This CDR3 spans 14 amino acids. Germline values: CDR1 MNHEY, CDR2 SMNVEV (reference sequence). CDR3 amino acids: CASSPDRVLGIQYF. CDR3 DNA sequence: TGTGCCAGCAGTCCCGACAGGGTATTGGGCATTCAGTACTTC.

This clonotype showed up just a few times. The chain joins TRBV27 to TRBJ2-3; 10 nucleotides agree with TRBD1. The V gene's germline CDR1 is MNHEY and CDR2 SMNVEV (reference sequence). The CDR3 runs 15 residues. V lost 5 bases to trimming and J lost 4 bases; unmatched junction nucleotides: 6. CDR3 region: CASSRQGAGADTQYF. The CDR3 DNA sequence: TGTGCCAGCAGTCGACAGGGGGCAGGCGCAGATACGCAGTATTTT.

J is TRBJ2-1 and V is TRBV5-8; 9 positions match TRBD1. V shed 5 bases and J 3 bases; nucleotides not matched to a gene: 6. CDR3 length: 15 amino acids. CDR1 is SGHTS and CDR2 is YDEGEE in the germline V gene. CDR3 DNA sequence: TGTGCCAGCAGGACCGGGACAGGGCTCTACAATGAGCAGTTCTTC. This codes for CASRTGTGLYNEQFF.

This clonotype was seen a few times. This chain connects TRBV20-1 to TRBJ2-1; D not resolved. The V and J ends lost 0 bases and 16 bases respectively, with 16 bases between them. Germline lookup yields CDR1 DFQATT and CDR2 SNEGSKA (reference sequence). The length of the CDR3 is 12 residues. DNA for the CDR3: TGCAGTGCTAGAGATCAGGAACGGGCCTTTTTCTTC. This gives the protein CSARDQERAFFF.

This clonotype was seen a few times. V is TRBV27 and J is TRBJ1-4; the D is unclear. Germline V CDR1 and CDR2: MNHEY, SMNVEV (reference sequence). This CDR3 has 14 residues. Trimming pared 6 bases from V and 0 bases from J, leaving 8 bases between. The CDR3 loop is CASRPGSTNEKLFF. In nucleotides, the CDR3 is TGTGCCAGCAGACCTGGTTCAACTAATGAAAAACTGTTTTTT. The entire variable domain, with the rest obtained from reference TRBV27 and TRBJ1-4, is as follows: EAQVTQNPRYLITVTGKKLTVTCSQNMNHEYMSWYRQDPGLGLRQIYYSMNVEVTDKGDVPEGYKVSRKEKRNFPLILESPSPNQTSLYFCASRPGSTNEKLFFGSGTQLSVL.

The V call is TRBV6-2 or TRBV6-3, the J call TRBJ1-2; 8 nucleotides agree with TRBD1. Germline trimming cut 6 bases from V and 8 bases from J; bases unmatched to any gene: 11. Germline V gene lookup returns CDR1 MNHEY and CDR2 SVGEGT. This CDR3 region has 14 residues. CDR3 DNA: TGTGCCAGCAGATCCTCGGACAGGGTATCGGGCTACACCTTC. This gives the protein CASRSSDRVSGYTF.

The V gene is TRBV7-9, the J gene TRBJ1-5; perhaps TRBD1 as D (6 bases). The CDR3 consists of 14 residues. Germline loops: CDR1 SEHNR, CDR2 FQNEAQ (reference sequence). V gave up 3 bases and J gave up 5 bases, with 11 bases separating them. Here the CDR3 reads CASSFTDSYQPQHF. The CDR3 nucleotides are TGTGCCAGCAGCTTCACGGACAGCTATCAGCCCCAGCATTTT.

Only a few counts were recorded for this clonotype. CDR3 region: CATSRGRQDYNEQFF. The CDR3 DNA reads as TGTGCCACCAGCAGAGGCCGACAGGATTACAATGAGCAGTTCTTC. The V call is TRBV15, the J call TRBJ2-1, with D perhaps TRBD1 (6 bases). The V and J ends lost 1 base and 4 bases respectively, with 11 bases between them. Germline values: CDR1 LNHNV, CDR2 YYDKDF (reference sequence). CDR3 length: 15 amino acids.

This clonotype appeared many times. This chain connects TRBV6-6 to TRBJ2-2; D gene ambiguous. V lost 3 bases and J lost 6, with 8 bases in between. Germline CDR1 is MNHNY and CDR2 is SVGAGI (reference sequence). The CDR3 is 13 amino acids. The CDR3 DNA reads TGTGCCAGCAGTTATCGAGACGCCGGGGAGCTGTTTTTT. As protein: CASSYRDAGELFF.

The chain has TRBV3-1 and TRBJ2-2; no clear D gene. In germline, CDR1 is LGHDT, CDR2 YNNKEL (reference sequence). This CDR3 contains 14 residues. Trimming took off 1 base at V and 2 bases at J, with 5 bases between the two ends. The DNA of the CDR3 is TGTGCCAGCAGCCAAGTGCGAAACACCGGGGAGCTGTTTTTT. Its protein product is CASSQVRNTGELFF. The whole variable domain, remainder taken from reference TRBV3-1 and TRBJ2-2, is DTAVSQTPKYLVTQMGNDKSIKCEQNLGHDTMYWYKQDSKKFLKIMFSYNNKELIINETVPNRFSPKSPDKAHLNLHINSLELGDSAVYFCASSQVRNTGELFFGEGSRLTVL.

This clonotype showed up many times. J is TRBJ1-5 and V is TRBV12-3 or TRBV12-4; a possible D gene is TRBD1 (6 bases). The V and J ends lost 1 base and 6 bases respectively, with 10 bases between them. CDR3 length equals 14 residues. This CDR3 is CASSLGAGVQPQHF. The DNA for the CDR3 is TGTGCCAGCAGTTTAGGGGCAGGGGTTCAGCCCCAGCATTTT.

There are a few counts of this clonotype. The rearrangement links TRBV28 to TRBJ2-7, with 7 bases fitting TRBD1. The CDR3 has 14 amino acids. Germline lookup yields CDR1 MDHEN and CDR2 SYDVKM. J lost 3 bases, V lost 4 bases, and 6 bases had no gene match. The CDR3 coding sequence is TGTGCCAGCAGTTCGGGACAGCTTTTCTACGAGCAGTACTTC. Its translation is CASSSGQLFYEQYF.